One and the same sample provided the 17 T cell receptor beta chains below, sequenced in a study of blood T cell repertoires in COVID-19. This table comes from immunoSEQ multiplex PCR, and its TCRdb copy is limited to in-frame clones, with some not included. The sample yields about 100,000 clones, approximately 88% seen once. The specimen was peripheral blood. The source is a woman aged 55-69 years with acute or convalescent COVID-19.

This clone has only a few counts. The chain recombines TRBV5-1 with TRBJ1-3; no clear D. Germline-derived CDR1 and CDR2 are SGHRS and YFSETQ. Trimming cost V 6 bases and J 1 base, with 11 bases left between them. The CDR3 consists of 14 residues. The CDR3, as DNA: TGCGCCAGCACCGATCCAGTATCTGGAAACACCATATATTTT. Its protein product is CASTDPVSGNTIYF. The variable domain in full, completed from reference TRBV5-1 and TRBJ1-3, reads KAGVTQTPRYLIKTRGQQVTLSCSPISGHRSVSWYQQTPGQGLQFLFEYFSETQRNKGNFPGRFSGRQFSNSRSEMNVSTLELGDSALYLCASTDPVSGNTIYFGEGSWLTVV.

The J gene is TRBJ1-1, the V gene TRBV10-2, with 7 bases identical to TRBD1. V dropped 6 bases and J dropped 8; count of bases not matched to a gene: 3. Germline loops: CDR1 WSHSY, CDR2 SAAADI. The CDR3 extends over 11 amino acids. The CDR3 is CASRQGVEAFF. The DNA for the CDR3 is TGCGCCAGCAGGCAGGGGGTAGAAGCTTTCTTT.

This rearrangement joins TRBV7-3 to TRBJ2-2; D perhaps matches TRBD1 (5 bases). This CDR3 is built from 15 residues. Trimming stripped 5 bases from V and 3 bases from J, with 13 bases between. Germline V gene data show CDR1 as SGHTA and CDR2 as FQGTGA. Here the CDR3 DNA reads TGTGCCAGCAGCGTAGGGGATCTTTACACCGGGGAGCTGTTTTTT. Amino acid sequence: CASSVGDLYTGELFF.

The V and J genes are TRBV19 and TRBJ2-1; 7 bases match TRBD2. From germline, CDR1 is LNHDA and CDR2 SQIVND (reference sequence). The CDR3 sequence is 15 residues long. V was pared by 0 bases and J by 8 bases, with 7 bases of the junction left unmatched. The CDR3 DNA reads as TGTGCCAGTAGTATAGACAAAGGTGGGAGGGATGAGCAGTTCTTC. Encoded protein: CASSIDKGGRDEQFF.

This sequence joins TRBV2 and TRBJ1-1; D is uncertain. With 5 bases removed from V and 5 bases from J, the gap between germline ends came to 15 bases. This CDR3 region has 14 residues. Germline CDR1 SNHLY, CDR2 FYNNEI. DNA of the CDR3: TGTGCCAGCAGTCTACAGCGAGGGTGGACTGAAGCTTTCTTT. Translated, it gives CASSLQRGWTEAFF.

The chain couples TRBV28 to TRBJ1-1; perhaps TRBD1 as D (5 bases). Germline-derived CDR1 and CDR2 are MDHEN and SYDVKM. The CDR3 sequence is 16 residues long. Trimming removed 5 bases at V and 1 base at J, with 17 bases between. The CDR3 bases are TGTGCCAGCAGTCGCAGCGGGGCAGGTTCGAACACTGAAGCTTTCTTT. It specifies CASSRSGAGSNTEAFF.

This clone appeared a single time. The chain joins TRBV6-1 to TRBJ2-2; 7 bases map to TRBD2. The germline V gene has CDR1 MNHNS and CDR2 SASEGT. V was pared by 3 bases and J by 5 bases, with 12 bases of the junction left unmatched. The CDR3 has 17 residues. CDR3: CASSDAVASGETGELFF. The CDR3 DNA reads as TGTGCCAGCAGTGACGCCGTGGCTAGCGGAGAAACCGGGGAGCTGTTTTTT.

The chain is built from TRBV19 and TRBJ2-7; 11 nucleotides align to TRBD1. J was trimmed by 5 bases and V by 5 bases; bases with no gene match: 5. The CDR3 consists of 14 residues. Germline CDR1 and CDR2: LNHDA and SQIVND (reference sequence). The CDR3 region is CASSPGQGANEQYV. The CDR3 bases are TGTGCCAGTAGTCCCGGACAGGGGGCTAACGAGCAGTACGTC.

This clone turned up a few times. V is TRBV10-1 and J is TRBJ2-5, with 7 nucleotides matching TRBD2. The CDR3 covers 15 residues. Trimming cost V 3 bases and J 5 bases; bases outside gene matches: 9. Germline assignment: CDR1 WNHNN and CDR2 SYGVQD (reference sequence). The CDR3 sequence is CASSDGKGLSETQYF. In nucleotides, the CDR3 is TGCGCCAGCAGTGATGGGAAGGGACTAAGCGAGACCCAGTACTTC.

The gene calls are TRBV2 and TRBJ2-3, with 10 positions matching TRBD2. The V and J ends lost 7 bases and 5 bases, in that order; junction bases with no gene match: 6. Germline assignment: CDR1 SNHLY and CDR2 FYNNEI. This CDR3 is 14 amino acids long. CDR3 loop: CASTLAGVRDTQYF. The CDR3 DNA is TGTGCCAGCACTCTAGCGGGAGTGCGAGATACGCAGTATTTT.

The chain joins TRBV9 to TRBJ2-1, with a possible D match to TRBD2 (6 bases). Germline V gives CDR1 SGDLS, CDR2 YYNGEE. There are 15 residues in the CDR3. Trimming removed 5 bases from V and 4 bases from J, with 16 bases in between. The CDR3 region is CASSADGAGYNEQFF. The CDR3 DNA reads as TGTGCCAGCAGTGCGGACGGCGCGGGGTACAATGAGCAGTTCTTC.

The J gene is TRBJ2-4, the V gene TRBV27; TRBD1 aligns across 7 bases. V was clipped by 4 bases and J by 0 bases; unmatched bases: 15. The CDR3 is made up of 19 amino acids. Germline loops: CDR1 MNHEY, CDR2 SMNVEV (reference sequence). The CDR3 DNA reads TGTGCCAGCAGTTCGACAGGGTCCCTTCAGCGGTTAGCCAAAAACATTCAGTACTTC. Protein: CASSSTGSLQRLAKNIQYF.

This clone has a handful of counts. This sequence joins TRBV30 and TRBJ2-3, with TRBD2 matching over 10 bases. V shed 4 bases, J shed 2 bases, and the junction held 3 bases outside the gene matches. CDR1 is GTSNPN and CDR2 is SVGIG in the germline V gene (reference sequence). CDR3 length: 14 residues. CDR3 protein: CAWNSGRPTDTQYF. The CDR3, as DNA: TGTGCCTGGAATAGCGGGAGGCCCACAGATACGCAGTATTTT.

The J gene is TRBJ1-3, the V gene TRBV6-6; 10 positions match TRBD1. The CDR3 is 14 amino acids. Germline CDR1 is MNHNY and CDR2 is SVGAGI (reference sequence). V gave up 6 bases and J gave up 7 bases; unmatched junction bases: 6. As DNA, the CDR3 is TGTGCCAGCAGCGGACAGGGGGGGGCCAACACCATATATTTT. Translated, it gives CASSGQGGANTIYF.

This clone was detected only once. The chain joins TRBV3-1 (or the pseudogene TRBV3-2) to TRBJ2-1; TRBD1 matches 7 bases. CDR1 and CDR2 (germline): LGHDT, YNNKEL (reference sequence). V dropped 2 bases and J dropped 1; count of bases not matched to a gene: 5. The CDR3 is 16 residues long. For the CDR3, the DNA is TGTGCCAGCAGCCAAATCCGACAGGGATCCTACAATGAGCAGTTCTTC. Amino acids: CASSQIRQGSYNEQFF.

The rearrangement joins TRBV7-9 to TRBJ2-5; 7 bases map to TRBD2. V shed 8 bases, J shed 4 bases, and the junction held 16 bases outside the gene matches. Germline CDR1 and CDR2: SEHNR and FQNEAQ (reference sequence). This CDR3 has 16 amino acids. The CDR3 bases are TGTGCCAGCGCCCGCCGGGACTACCTACGAGGAGAGACCCAGTACTTC. As protein: CASARRDYLRGETQYF.

The gene calls are TRBV4-1 and TRBJ2-3; no reliable D call. The germline V gene has CDR1 MGHRA and CDR2 YSYEKL. V dropped 5 bases and J dropped 1 base, with 13 bases sitting between them. The CDR3 runs 15 residues. CDR3 sequence (DNA): TGCGCCAGCAGCTCCGACTCCTCCCGCACAGATACGCAGTATTTT. Translating it yields CASSSDSSRTDTQYF.